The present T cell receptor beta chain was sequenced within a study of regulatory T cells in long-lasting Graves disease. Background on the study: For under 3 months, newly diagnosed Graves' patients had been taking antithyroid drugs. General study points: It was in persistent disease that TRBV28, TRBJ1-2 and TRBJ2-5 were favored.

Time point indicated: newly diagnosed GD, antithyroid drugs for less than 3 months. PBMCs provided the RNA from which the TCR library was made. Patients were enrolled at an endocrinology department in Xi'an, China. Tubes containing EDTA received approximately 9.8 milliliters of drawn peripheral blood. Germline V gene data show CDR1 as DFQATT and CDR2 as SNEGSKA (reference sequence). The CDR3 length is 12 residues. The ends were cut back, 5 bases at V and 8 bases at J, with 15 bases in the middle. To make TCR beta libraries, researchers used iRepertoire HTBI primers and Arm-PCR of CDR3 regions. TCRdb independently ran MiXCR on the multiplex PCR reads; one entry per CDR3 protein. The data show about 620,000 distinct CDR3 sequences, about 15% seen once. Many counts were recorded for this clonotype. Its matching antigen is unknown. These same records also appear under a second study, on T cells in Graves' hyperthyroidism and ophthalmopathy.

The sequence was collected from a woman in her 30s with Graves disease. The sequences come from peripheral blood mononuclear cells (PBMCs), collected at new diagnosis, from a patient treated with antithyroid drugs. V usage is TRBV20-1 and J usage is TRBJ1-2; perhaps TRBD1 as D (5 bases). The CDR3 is CSAPRGRGGYTF. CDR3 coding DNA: TGCAGTGCTCCCCGGGGCCGCGGGGGCTACACCTTC.